The rows below give T cell receptor beta chains drawn from one sample of a study of T cell repertoires in cytomegalovirus infection. Their cognate antigens are unknown. A single record per CDR3 protein comes from TCRdb applying MiXCR to the reads. This sample carries about 830,000 distinct CDR3 sequences, approximately 30% of them seen once, and the ten largest clones take 9.5% to 15%. The sample consisted of cultured CD8+ T cells from PBMCs, taken from culture after CMV antigen stimulation. These receptors all stem from a human donor in good health (CMV status not recorded). Some clones in this sample may be carry-over from other donors' samples. CDR3s include the opening cysteine and the closing phenylalanine or tryptophan. The D gene is left open where the match is weak. The listing skips clone size in some rows; elsewhere it reads once, few, many or a size class.

CDR3aa: CAILGQGEGNEQYF; CDR3nt: TGTGCCATCCTGGGACAGGGGGAAGGAAACGAGCAGTACTTC; d_gene: TRBD1; v_gene: TRBV10-3; j_gene: TRBJ2-7; abundance: few
CDR3aa: CSATNRRETQYF; CDR3nt: TGCAGTGCTACAAACAGGAGAGAGACCCAGTACTTC; d_gene: -; v_gene: TRBV20-1; j_gene: TRBJ2-5; abundance: -
CDR3aa: CASSERQALYDEQYF; CDR3nt: TGCGCCAGCAGTGAAAGACAGGCTCTTTACGACGAGCAGTACTTC; d_gene: -; v_gene: TRBV10-2; j_gene: TRBJ2-7; abundance: few
CDR3aa: CASSLQVSYEQYF; CDR3nt: TGTGCCAGCAGCCTACAGGTCTCCTACGAGCAGTACTTC; d_gene: -; v_gene: TRBV28; j_gene: TRBJ2-7; abundance: few
CDR3aa: CASSDGTGSGYTF; CDR3nt: TGTGCCAGCAGTGACGGGACAGGGAGTGGCTACACCTTC; d_gene: TRBD1; v_gene: TRBV6-4; j_gene: TRBJ1-2; abundance: -
CDR3aa: CASSTDNGDRGPYHEQFF; CDR3nt: TGTGCCAGCAGCACCGACAATGGAGACAGGGGTCCCTACCATGAGCAGTTCTTT; d_gene: TRBD1; v_gene: TRBV5-4; j_gene: TRBJ2-1; abundance: -
CDR3aa: CASSPRPSGASTDTQYF; CDR3nt: TGTGCCAGCAGCCCCCGTCCGAGCGGGGCTAGCACAGATACGCAGTATTTT; d_gene: TRBD2; v_gene: TRBV7-8; j_gene: TRBJ2-3; abundance: many
CDR3aa: CASSPRSTSTDTQYF; CDR3nt: TGTGCTAGCAGCCCGAGATCTACTAGCACAGATACGCAGTATTTT; d_gene: -; v_gene: TRBV7-7; j_gene: TRBJ2-3; abundance: few
CDR3aa: CASSLGRVSDTQYF; CDR3nt: TGTGCCAGCAGCTTGGGCAGGGTATCAGATACGCAGTATTTT; d_gene: -; v_gene: TRBV5-6; j_gene: TRBJ2-3; abundance: -
CDR3aa: CASSTGTVDNEKLFF; CDR3nt: TGTGCCAGCAGCACCGGGACGGTAGATAATGAAAAACTGTTTTTT; d_gene: -; v_gene: TRBV28; j_gene: TRBJ1-4; abundance: -
CDR3aa: CASSLLVADLTDTQYF; CDR3nt: TGTGCCAGCAGTTTATTGGTAGCGGACCTCACAGATACGCAGTATTTT; d_gene: -; v_gene: TRBV12-3/TRBV12-4; j_gene: TRBJ2-3; abundance: many
CDR3aa: CASSQDRASGAGWEYEQYF; CDR3nt: TGCGCCAGCAGCCAAGATAGGGCTAGCGGTGCCGGATGGGAATACGAGCAGTACTTC; d_gene: TRBD2; v_gene: TRBV4-1; j_gene: TRBJ2-7; abundance: -
CDR3aa: CASSYGKTSGNTIYF; CDR3nt: TGTGCCAGCAGTTACGGGAAAACGTCTGGAAACACCATATATTTT; d_gene: -; v_gene: TRBV6-6; j_gene: TRBJ1-3; abundance: -
CDR3aa: CSASAMVMNTEAFF; CDR3nt: TGCAGTGCTAGCGCGATGGTCATGAACACTGAAGCTTTCTTT; d_gene: -; v_gene: TRBV20-1; j_gene: TRBJ1-1; abundance: -
CDR3aa: CATSRDRGRIRYEQYF; CDR3nt: TGTGCCACCAGCAGAGATCGGGGGAGGATACGATACGAGCAGTACTTC; d_gene: -; v_gene: TRBV15; j_gene: TRBJ2-7; abundance: -
CDR3aa: CASSPRTGEGNQPQHF; CDR3nt: TGTGCCAGCAGCCCCCGGACAGGGGAGGGCAATCAGCCCCAGCATTTT; d_gene: TRBD1; v_gene: TRBV7-6; j_gene: TRBJ1-5; abundance: many
CDR3aa: CATSRLRQGPGSGNTIYF; CDR3nt: TGTGCCACCAGCAGACTTAGACAGGGGCCGGGCTCTGGAAACACCATATATTTT; d_gene: TRBD1; v_gene: TRBV15; j_gene: TRBJ1-3; abundance: few
CDR3aa: CASSEWGDTEAFF; CDR3nt: TGTGCCAGCAGTGAATGGGGGGACACTGAAGCTTTCTTT; d_gene: -; v_gene: TRBV25-1; j_gene: TRBJ1-1; abundance: once
CDR3aa: CASSLDRASYNEQFF; CDR3nt: TGTGCCAGCAGTTTGGACAGGGCTTCCTACAATGAGCAGTTCTTC; d_gene: TRBD1; v_gene: TRBV28; j_gene: TRBJ2-1; abundance: few
CDR3aa: CASSFGQVGGEQFF; CDR3nt: TGTGCCAGCAGTTTTGGCCAGGTCGGAGGGGAGCAGTTCTTC; d_gene: -; v_gene: TRBV12-3/TRBV12-4; j_gene: TRBJ2-1; abundance: few
CDR3aa: CASSQIRGDIDTEAFF; CDR3nt: TGCGCCAGCAGCCAAATCAGAGGGGACATAGACACTGAAGCTTTCTTT; d_gene: -; v_gene: TRBV4-1; j_gene: TRBJ1-1; abundance: -